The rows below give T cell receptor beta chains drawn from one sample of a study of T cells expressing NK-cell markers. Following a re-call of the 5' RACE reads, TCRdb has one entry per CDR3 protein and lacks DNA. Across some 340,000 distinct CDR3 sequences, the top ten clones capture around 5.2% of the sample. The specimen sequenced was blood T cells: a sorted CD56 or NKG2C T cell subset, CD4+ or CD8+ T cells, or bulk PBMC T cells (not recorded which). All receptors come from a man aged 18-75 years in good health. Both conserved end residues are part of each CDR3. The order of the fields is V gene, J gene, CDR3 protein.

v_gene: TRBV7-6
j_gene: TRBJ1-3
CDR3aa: CASSPDRGRGGNTIYF

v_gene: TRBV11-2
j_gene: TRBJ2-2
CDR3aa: CASSLTARDADTGELFF

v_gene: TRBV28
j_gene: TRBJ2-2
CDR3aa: CASSLRFPGELFF

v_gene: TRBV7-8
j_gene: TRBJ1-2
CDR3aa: CASSSVMGYGYTF

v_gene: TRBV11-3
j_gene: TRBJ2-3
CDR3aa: CASSSGTSITDTQYF

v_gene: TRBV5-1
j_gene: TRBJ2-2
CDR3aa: CASSLPGTGVTGELFF

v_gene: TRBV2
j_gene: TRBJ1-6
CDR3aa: CASSVTGTGNSPLHF

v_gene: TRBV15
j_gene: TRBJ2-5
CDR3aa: CATTPGGAVETQYF

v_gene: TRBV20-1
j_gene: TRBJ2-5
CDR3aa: CSARPGGETQYF

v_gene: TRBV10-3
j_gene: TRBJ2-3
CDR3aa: CAISATTSGGGLGADTQYF

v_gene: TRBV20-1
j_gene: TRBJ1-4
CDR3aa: CSAQKGRAEGEKLFF

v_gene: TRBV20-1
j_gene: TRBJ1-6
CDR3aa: CSASGGAGNSPLHF

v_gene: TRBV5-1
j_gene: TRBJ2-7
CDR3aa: CASSIDPHVEQYF

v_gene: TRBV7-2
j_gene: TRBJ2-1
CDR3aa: CASSLAPSGGLNEQFF

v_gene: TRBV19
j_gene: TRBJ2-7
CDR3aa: CASSAGGGPYEQYF

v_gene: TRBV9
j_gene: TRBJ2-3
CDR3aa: CASSPMGLAGAIDTQYF

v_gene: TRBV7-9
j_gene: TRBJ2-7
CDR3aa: CASSLAVTQGEQYF

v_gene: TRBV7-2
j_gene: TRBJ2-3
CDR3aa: CASSLTGVNTDTQYF

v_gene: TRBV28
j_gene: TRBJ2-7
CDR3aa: CASSLRGSGEQYF

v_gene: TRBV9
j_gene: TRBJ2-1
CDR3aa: CASSISGGAHFEQFF

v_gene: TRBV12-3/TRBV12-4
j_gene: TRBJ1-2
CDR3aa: CASSHSDRGGYGYTF

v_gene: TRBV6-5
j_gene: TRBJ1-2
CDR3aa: CASSFRTRDNTGYTF

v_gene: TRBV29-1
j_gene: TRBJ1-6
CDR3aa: CSVGGQDADSPLHF